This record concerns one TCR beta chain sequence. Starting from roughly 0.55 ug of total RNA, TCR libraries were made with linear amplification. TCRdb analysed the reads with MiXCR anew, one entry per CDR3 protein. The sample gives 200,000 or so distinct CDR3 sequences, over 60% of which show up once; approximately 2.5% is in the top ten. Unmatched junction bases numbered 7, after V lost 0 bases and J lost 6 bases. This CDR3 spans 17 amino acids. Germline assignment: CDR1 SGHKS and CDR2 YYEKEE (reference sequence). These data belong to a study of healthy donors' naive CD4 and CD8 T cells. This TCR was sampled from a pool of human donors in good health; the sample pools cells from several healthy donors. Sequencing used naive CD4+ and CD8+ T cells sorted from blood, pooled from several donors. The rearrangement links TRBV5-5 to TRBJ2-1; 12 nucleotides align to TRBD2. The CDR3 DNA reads TGTGCCAGCAGCTTGGGCCCGCTAGCGGGAGGGCTCAATGAGCAGTTCTTC. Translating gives CASSLGPLAGGLNEQFF.